A single sample is the source of the 13 T cell receptor beta chains below, sequenced in a study of Ad26.COV2.S vaccination and SARS-CoV-2 variants. Sequencing was performed with immunoSEQ multiplex PCR; in TCRdb, only in-frame clones are kept and a portion is missing. Of fewer than 500,000 clones listed, over 75% were seen once; the top ten hold 9.5% to 15%. The treatment was: about 20 received Ad26.COV2.S at low or high dose, single or two shots; about 5 received placebo; per-sample allocation not given. Material that was analyzed had been drawn on day 63 after the first vaccine or placebo injection. The sequences come from peripheral blood, collected in a trial of Ad26.COV2.S vaccine versus placebo. The receptors come from a person aged 18-60 years who received the Ad26.COV2.S COVID-19 vaccine or a placebo.

This chain links TRBV2 with TRBJ2-5; 15 bases line up with TRBD2. There are 16 residues in the CDR3. CDR1 and CDR2 from the germline V gene are SNHLY and FYNNEI. With V trimmed by 4 bases and J by 4 bases, 4 bases remained unmatched. In nucleotides, the CDR3 is TGTGCCAGCAGTGGGACTAGCGGGAGGGCCACAGAGACCCAGTACTTC. It specifies CASSGTSGRATETQYF.

The V gene is TRBV19, the J gene TRBJ2-7, with D tentatively TRBD1 or TRBD2 (6 bases each). This CDR3 spans 14 amino acids. Per the germline V gene, CDR1 is LNHDA and CDR2 is SQIVND (reference sequence). Trimming left V 5 bases short and J 4 bases short, with 15 bases between. As DNA, the CDR3 is TGTGCCAGTAGTTCTCGGGGGCACCAATACGAGCAGTACTTC. Translation gives CASSSRGHQYEQYF.

V gene TRBV5-6 combines with J gene TRBJ1-4; tentatively, D is TRBD1 (6 bases). The germline CDR1 and CDR2 sequences are SGHDT and YYEEEE. This CDR3 has 13 residues. Trimming stripped 4 bases from V and 7 bases from J, with 11 bases between. The CDR3 sequence: CASSETGTEKLFF. CDR3 in DNA: TGTGCCAGCAGCGAAACAGGGACTGAAAAACTGTTTTTT. The entire variable domain, with the rest obtained from reference TRBV5-6 and TRBJ1-4, is as follows: DAGVTQSPTHLIKTRGQQVTLRCSPKSGHDTVSWYQQALGQGPQFIFQYYEEEERQRGNFPDRFSGHQFPNYSSELNVNALLLGDSALYLCASSETGTEKLFFGSGTQLSVL.

This clone has a single count. The J gene is TRBJ2-7, the V gene TRBV28; perhaps TRBD2 as D (6 bases). Germline CDR1 and CDR2: MDHEN and SYDVKM. V gave up 3 bases and J gave up 2 bases, with 11 bases separating them. This CDR3 comprises 14 residues. The CDR3 reads CASSFGGLPYEQYF. The CDR3 bases are TGTGCCAGCAGTTTTGGAGGGCTACCCTACGAGCAGTACTTC.

Details on this clone: Different DNA sequences within this sample yield the same CDR3. In nucleotides, the CDR3 is TGTGCCAGCAGTTGGACAGGGGGCAATCAGCCCCAGCATTTT. The encoded protein is CASSWTGGNQPQHF. The chain joins TRBV2 to TRBJ1-5; 9 bases align to TRBD1. CDR3 size: 14 residues. CDR1 is SNHLY and CDR2 is FYNNEI in the germline V gene. V lost 5 bases, J lost 2 bases, and 1 base stayed unmatched.

This clone appeared once. The CDR3, as DNA: TGTGCCAGCAGTGAAACCGTCGAGGGCTACACCTTC. This encodes CASSETVEGYTF. The chain recombines TRBV2 with TRBJ1-2; no clear D gene. CDR3 length: 12 residues. V lost 2 bases, J lost 8 bases, and 9 bases lay in between. In germline, CDR1 is SNHLY, CDR2 FYNNEI.

V is TRBV11-1 and J is TRBJ2-3; D call uncertain. This CDR3 is built from 12 residues. Looked up from germline, CDR1 is SGHAT and CDR2 is FQDESV (reference sequence). Trimming removed 5 bases at V and 3 bases at J, with 6 bases between. The DNA of the CDR3 is TGTGCCAGCAGCACACGAACAGATACGCAGTATTTT. Residues: CASSTRTDTQYF.

The rearrangement uses TRBV27 and TRBJ2-6; D perhaps matches TRBD1 (6 bases). V lost 7 bases and J lost 0, with 13 bases in between. This CDR3 spans 16 amino acids. Looked up from germline, CDR1 is MNHEY and CDR2 is SMNVEV (reference sequence). The CDR3 here is CASTSDRSSGANVLTF. The CDR3 DNA reads as TGTGCCAGCACCTCCGACAGGAGCTCTGGGGCCAACGTCCTGACTTTC. Drawing the rest from reference TRBV27 and TRBJ2-6, the complete variable domain is EAQVTQNPRYLITVTGKKLTVTCSQNMNHEYMSWYRQDPGLGLRQIYYSMNVEVTDKGDVPEGYKVSRKEKRNFPLILESPSPNQTSLYFCASTSDRSSGANVLTFGAGSRLTVL.

J is TRBJ1-2 and V is TRBV24-1, with unresolved D. Between the trimmed V and J ends, which lost 4 bases and 7 bases, there was a span of 9 bases. Germline V CDR1 and CDR2: KGHDR, SFDVKD. The CDR3 consists of 12 residues. The CDR3 sequence is CATSEATSGYTF. CDR3 bases: TGTGCCACCAGTGAGGCAACTTCTGGCTACACCTTC.

V usage is TRBV18 and J usage is TRBJ2-2; unclear D gene. Trimming removed 4 bases from V and 5 bases from J, with 17 bases in between. Looked up from germline, CDR1 is KGHSH and CDR2 is LQKENI. The CDR3 has 16 residues. DNA of the CDR3: TGTGCCAGCTCACGATCCAGCACGTTCGGTACCGGGGAGCTGTTTTTT. Translating gives CASSRSSTFGTGELFF.

The V call is TRBV7-9, the J call TRBJ1-5; 7 nucleotides agree with TRBD1. This CDR3 contains 15 residues. After removal of 1 base from V and 9 bases from J, the junction contained 9 bases not matched to a gene. Germline lookup yields CDR1 SEHNR and CDR2 FQNEAQ (reference sequence). Here the CDR3 reads CASSLGGQDQGPQHF. CDR3 nucleotides: TGTGCCAGCAGCTTAGGCGGACAGGACCAAGGGCCCCAGCATTTT.

This chain uses TRBV28 with TRBJ1-5; D possibly corresponds to TRBD1 (6 bases). CDR3 length equals 15 residues. Germline loops: CDR1 MDHEN, CDR2 SYDVKM. The V end lost 6 bases, the J end lost 9 bases, and 21 bases lay between the germline ends. CDR3 amino acids: CASSPNRAMVRPQHF. Here the CDR3 DNA reads TGTGCCAGCAGCCCTAACAGGGCCATGGTGCGGCCCCAGCATTTT.

V and J are TRBV7-6 and TRBJ1-1, with D tentatively TRBD1 (5 bases). The CDR3 has 14 amino acids. V lost 8 bases and J 0 bases, leaving 13 bases between the germline ends. The germline V gene has CDR1 SGHVS and CDR2 FNYEAQ. This CDR3 reads CASVRDGLNTEAFF. The CDR3 bases are TGTGCCAGCGTTCGGGACGGACTGAACACTGAAGCTTTCTTT.